This is a list of T cell receptor beta chains from one sample in a study of OX40 agonist ivuxolimab in advanced cancers. Sequencing used immunoSEQ multiplex PCR; TCRdb keeps in-frame clones, though not all of them. The data show 57,000 or so clones, with approximately 80% seen just once and 2.8% held by the top ten. Material: CD4+ or CD8+ T cells sorted from blood, obtained in a trial of the OX40 agonist ivuxolimab. These receptors were collected from an adult with an advanced solid tumor such as melanoma, head and neck, liver or kidney cancer. Each CDR3 is given without its conserved first and last residue. D genes are given only for firm matches.

>TRBV30|TRBD2
AWISPLAGGTQY
>TRBV11-3|TRBD1
ASSSDRSRNTIY
>TRBV5-1|-
ASSLGGSSYNEQF
>TRBV6-1|TRBD1
ASSGYGTVRQPQH
>TRBV6-5|-
ASSLPPPYEQY
>TRBV5-6|-
ASSLGPGGQETQY
>TRBV9|-
ASSAQPAREETQY
>TRBV7-9|-
ASSSGDIQAF
>TRBV10-3|-
AITSPEATDTQY
>TRBV7-2|-
ASSLQGGTYEQY